Presented here are 21 T cell receptor beta chains from one specimen sequenced in a study of blood T cell repertoires in COVID-19 (TCRdb year 2020). Library preparation used the immunoSEQ multiplex PCR assay. What TCRdb holds here is the immuneACCESS table cut down to in-frame rearrangements. Part of the clones is not present; checked against another copy, under half of the missing clones reflect an unresolved V gene, and the others are unexplained. This sample is represented by 200,000 to 300,000 clones; approximately 82% of them were singletons. Of the sample, around 2.4% is held by the ten largest clones. The sample consisted of peripheral blood. The receptors originated from a man aged 35-49 years who had recovered from COVID-19.

This clone was detected only once. The V gene is TRBV2, the J gene TRBJ2-1, with 7 bases that match TRBD1. The length of the CDR3 is 15 residues. Germline values: CDR1 SNHLY, CDR2 FYNNEI. Losses at the gene ends were 4 bases for V and 4 bases for J; bases not matched to a gene: 7. The CDR3 reads CASSAGQLNYNEQFF. The CDR3 region has the DNA TGTGCCAGCAGTGCGGGACAGCTAAATTACAATGAGCAGTTCTTC.

The chain employs TRBV6-5 and TRBJ2-5; D possibly corresponds to TRBD2 (6 bases). Trimming left V 0 bases short and J 3 bases short, with 8 bases between. CDR1 and CDR2 (germline): MNHEY, SVGAGI. The length of the CDR3 is 14 residues. The CDR3 DNA sequence: TGTGCCAGCAGTTACTCAGGCGGGGAAGAGACCCAGTACTTC. Translation: CASSYSGGEETQYF.

This clone was seen a single time. This rearrangement joins TRBV18 to TRBJ1-1; D not resolved. The CDR3 has 13 residues. Trimming took 3 bases from V and 8 from J, leaving 13 bases between them. The germline gives CDR1 KGHSH, CDR2 LQKENI. The CDR3 reads CASSPGIPGEAFF. CDR3 bases: TGTGCCAGCTCACCCGGGATCCCCGGCGAAGCTTTCTTT.

This sequence joins TRBV7-6 and TRBJ1-6; 8 nucleotides line up with TRBD1. V gave up 5 bases and J gave up 9 bases; unmatched junction bases: 9. The CDR3 is 15 amino acids. Germline V gene sequence: CDR1 SGHVS, CDR2 FNYEAQ. DNA for the CDR3: TGTGCCAGCAGCCCTACCCCGGGACAGGTTTCACCCCTCCACTTT. Its translation is CASSPTPGQVSPLHF.

This chain joins TRBV19 and TRBJ2-7; D possibly corresponds to TRBD1 (6 bases). From germline, CDR1 is LNHDA and CDR2 SQIVND (reference sequence). V lost 5 bases and J lost 2, with 16 bases in between. The CDR3 spans 15 residues. The CDR3 region is CASSVVRDIAYEQYF. CDR3 nucleotide sequence: TGTGCCAGTAGTGTAGTCCGGGACATTGCCTACGAGCAGTACTTC.

On this clone itself: A single base separates this from a much larger clone, so it may be a read error. At the DNA level, this CDR3 is encoded by other sequences in the same sample as well. The rearrangement joins TRBV6-4 to TRBJ2-2, with TRBD2 as a possible D gene (5 bases). This CDR3 spans 15 amino acids. Trimming took 3 bases from V and 1 from J, leaving 9 bases between them. Looked up from germline, CDR1 is MRHNA and CDR2 is SNTAGT. The CDR3 DNA sequence: TGTGCCAGCAGTGAACTGGCGGGGAACACCGGGGAGCTGTTTTTT. It specifies CASSELAGNTGELFF.

The chain is built from TRBV9 and TRBJ1-3; D gene uncertain. This CDR3 spans 13 amino acids. The germline CDR1 and CDR2 sequences are SGDLS and YYNGEE. Trimming took 4 bases from V and 2 from J, leaving 7 bases between them. This chain's CDR3 is CASSTEAGNTIYF. CDR3 DNA sequence: TGTGCCAGCAGCACAGAAGCTGGAAACACCATATATTTT.

V is TRBV5-1 and J is TRBJ2-2; D ambiguous. Germline values: CDR1 SGHRS, CDR2 YFSETQ. The V gene lost 4 bases and the J gene lost 2 bases, with 9 bases spanning the gap. The CDR3 has 14 amino acids. CDR3 nucleotide sequence: TGCGCCAGCAGCAATACAGCAAACACCGGGGAGCTGTTTTTT. Amino acids: CASSNTANTGELFF.

V usage is TRBV7-2 and J usage is TRBJ2-7; possibly TRBD1 for D (6 bases). Looked up from germline, CDR1 is SGHTA and CDR2 is FQGNSA. Deletions cut 5 bases from V and 2 bases from J, with 13 bases between. CDR3 length: 14 amino acids. The CDR3 DNA is TGTGCCAGCAGCCTCGACAGGTCCCCCTACGAGCAGTACTTC. Amino acid sequence: CASSLDRSPYEQYF.

This clone came up once. The V gene is TRBV29-1, the J gene TRBJ1-1; 7 bases line up with TRBD1. The CDR3 is 11 amino acids. CDR1 is SQVTM, CDR2 ANQGSEA, per germline. V shed 7 bases, J shed 7 bases, and the junction held 6 bases outside the gene matches. The CDR3 nucleotides are TGCAGCGCTCCCGGGACAGTTGAAGCTTTCTTT. Its translation is CSAPGTVEAFF.

The chain is built from TRBV6-2 or TRBV6-3 and TRBJ2-5; weak D call: TRBD1 (6 bases). The germline V and J ends were trimmed by 0 bases and 4 bases, with 12 bases remaining between them. CDR3 length: 15 amino acids. The germline V gene encodes CDR1 MNHEY and CDR2 SVGEGT. In DNA form, the CDR3 reads TGTGCCAGCAGTTACTCCCGGACAGAAGCAGAGACCCAGTACTTC. Amino acids: CASSYSRTEAETQYF.

V usage is TRBV5-5 and J usage is TRBJ2-7; maybe TRBD1 (6 bases). Germline lookup yields CDR1 SGHKS and CDR2 YYEKEE (reference sequence). The CDR3 contains 14 residues. The V gene lost 6 bases and the J gene lost 3 bases, with 16 bases spanning the gap. CDR3 nucleotides: TGTGCCAGCAACAACCGGGACATCTTCTACGAGCAGTACTTC. It codes for CASNNRDIFYEQYF.

The J gene is TRBJ1-5, the V gene TRBV19; unclear D gene. Deletions cut 5 bases from V and 4 bases from J, with 18 bases between. This CDR3 contains 16 residues. Germline CDR1 reads LNHDA; CDR2 reads SQIVND (reference sequence). CDR3 sequence reads: CASSLTHRVANQPQHF. As DNA, the CDR3 is TGTGCCAGTAGTCTGACCCACCGGGTCGCAAATCAGCCCCAGCATTTT.

The chain has TRBV6-1 and TRBJ2-5; TRBD1 might be the D (5 bases). Germline CDR1 is MNHNS and CDR2 is SASEGT. Trimming removed 1 base at V and 2 bases at J, with 11 bases between. The CDR3 covers 15 residues. As DNA, the CDR3 is TGTGCCAGCAGTGAAGAAGGGTACAGGCAAGAGACCCAGTACTTC. This gives the protein CASSEEGYRQETQYF.

V and J are TRBV7-2 and TRBJ2-7; TRBD2 matches at 9 bases. The germline V gene has CDR1 SGHTA and CDR2 FQGNSA. The CDR3 covers 16 residues. V was clipped by 0 bases and J by 3 bases; unmatched bases: 6. CDR3 bases: TGTGCCAGCAGCTTAGCGGCGTCTAGCGGGAACTACGAGCAGTACTTC. Amino acids: CASSLAASSGNYEQYF.

The chain couples TRBV7-2 to TRBJ2-7, with 8 positions matching TRBD2. Losses at the gene ends were 4 bases for V and 6 bases for J; bases not matched to a gene: 14. The germline V gene encodes CDR1 SGHTA and CDR2 FQGNSA. This CDR3 region has 16 residues. In nucleotides, the CDR3 is TGTGCCAGCAGCTCTTTAGCGGGACCTCTCTCTCCCGAGCAGTACTTC. Protein: CASSSLAGPLSPEQYF. The full variable domain, rest sourced from reference TRBV7-2 and TRBJ2-7, is GAGVSQSPSNKVTEKGKDVELRCDPISGHTALYWYRQSLGQGLEFLIYFQGNSAPDKSGLPSDRFSAERTGGSVSTLTIQRTQQEDSAVYLCASSSLAGPLSPEQYFGPGTRLTVT.

V gene TRBV7-2 combines with J gene TRBJ2-7; TRBD2 aligns across 8 bases. Germline CDR1 and CDR2: SGHTA and FQGNSA. V dropped 4 bases and J dropped 4; count of bases not matched to a gene: 15. The CDR3 length is 17 residues. The CDR3 is CASSSAMVSGGRYEQYF. CDR3 bases: TGTGCCAGCAGCTCCGCGATGGTCAGCGGGGGTAGGTACGAGCAGTACTTC. The whole variable domain, remainder taken from reference TRBV7-2 and TRBJ2-7, is GAGVSQSPSNKVTEKGKDVELRCDPISGHTALYWYRQSLGQGLEFLIYFQGNSAPDKSGLPSDRFSAERTGGSVSTLTIQRTQQEDSAVYLCASSSAMVSGGRYEQYFGPGTRLTVT.

The chain joins TRBV19 to TRBJ1-5; the D gene is possibly TRBD1 (5 bases). The CDR3 contains 15 residues. Germline V lookup: CDR1 LNHDA, CDR2 SQIVND (reference sequence). Trimming left V 2 bases short and J 0 bases short, with 8 bases between. The CDR3: CASSIRGNSNQPQHF. The CDR3 nucleotides read TGTGCCAGTAGTATAAGGGGAAATAGCAATCAGCCCCAGCATTTT. Variable domain in full (rest from reference TRBV19 and TRBJ1-5): DGGITQSPKYLFRKEGQNVTLSCEQNLNHDAMYWYRQDPGQGLRLIYYSQIVNDFQKGDIAEGYSVSREKKESFPLTVTSAQKNPTAFYLCASSIRGNSNQPQHFGDGTRLSIL.

This clone was counted once. V gene TRBV4-3 combines with J gene TRBJ2-7, with a tentative D call TRBD2 (6 bases). This CDR3 has 14 residues. Germline CDR1 LGHNA, CDR2 YSLEER. Trimming pared 4 bases from V and 3 bases from J, leaving 13 bases between. CDR3: CASSPGLTYYEQYF. CDR3 coding DNA: TGCGCCAGCAGCCCGGGACTTACTTACTACGAGCAGTACTTC.

The DNA of the CDR3 is TGTGCCATCAGGGGGACTAGCGGGGCCTACGAGCAGTACTTC. This codes for CAIRGTSGAYEQYF. The chain uses TRBV10-3 and TRBJ2-7; TRBD2 aligns across 13 bases. The germline V gene has CDR1 ENHRY and CDR2 SYGVKD. The CDR3 has 14 amino acids. Germline trimming cut 6 bases from V and 2 bases from J; bases unmatched to any gene: 1.

The chain links TRBV24-1 to TRBJ2-3, with D possibly being TRBD1 (6 bases). V gave up 10 bases and J gave up 4 bases, with 14 bases separating them. The CDR3 has 13 residues. Germline lookup yields CDR1 KGHDR and CDR2 SFDVKD. Here the CDR3 reads CATNDRSSDTQYF. In nucleotides, the CDR3 is TGTGCCACGAATGACAGGTCATCAGATACGCAGTATTTT.